Sequencing of this T cell receptor beta chain was carried out in a study of cytotoxic CD8 clonotypes in ibrutinib-treated CLL. Study-level results: Baseline values of clonality outstripped age-matched healthy donors and followed circulating CD8+ T-cell counts. On treatment, the uncommon public clonotypes contracted or remained stable.

In regard to this clone: Its antigen is currently unknown.

TCR beta libraries used 2 to 2.5 micrograms of genomic DNA from cryopreserved PBMCs. TCRdb keeps only in-frame clones here, not all; method: immunoSEQ multiplex PCR. The table shows just over 65,000 clones, with about two thirds occurring only once. Losses at the gene ends were 3 bases for V and 8 bases for J; bases not matched to a gene: 7. The CDR3 has 15 amino acids. Germline loops: CDR1 KGHSH, CDR2 LQKENI. The rearrangement links TRBV18 to TRBJ1-6; 7 positions agree with TRBD1. The receptor's source is a human donor with chronic lymphocytic leukemia. The input for sequencing was PBMCs, taken after 12 months of ibrutinib treatment. The CDR3 region is CASSPLGGVDSPLHF. The CDR3 DNA reads TGTGCCAGCTCACCCCTAGGGGGCGTAGATTCACCCCTCCACTTT. The variable domain in full, completed from reference TRBV18 and TRBJ1-6, reads NAGVMQNPRHLVRRRGQEARLRCSPMKGHSHVYWYRQLPEEGLKFMVYLQKENIIDESGMPKERFSAEFPKEGPSILRIQQVVRGDSAAYFCASSPLGGVDSPLHFGNGTRLTVT.